The 32 T cell receptor beta chains listed next were all sequenced from one sample in a study of blood T cell repertoires in COVID-19. The table came from immunoSEQ multiplex PCR; TCRdb's copy has only in-frame clones and leaves some out. The sample has under 300,000 clones, around four fifths seen once. Source material: peripheral blood. Every receptor here comes from a woman aged 40 to 50 with active or convalescent COVID-19.

The gene calls are TRBV29-1 and TRBJ2-7, with 8 bases lining up with TRBD2. V lost 6 bases, J lost 5 bases, and 9 bases stayed unmatched. The CDR3 contains 13 residues. CDR1 SQVTM and CDR2 ANQGSEA come from the germline V gene. The CDR3 DNA is TGCAGCGTCGGACTAGCTTTATTCAACGAGCAGTACTTC. The encoded protein is CSVGLALFNEQYF.

CDR3 sequence: CATSSESSGNTIYF. The CDR3 nucleotides are TGTGCCACCAGCTCGGAGTCGTCCGGAAACACCATATATTTT. The chain joins TRBV24-1 to TRBJ1-3; D ambiguous. Looked up from germline, CDR1 is KGHDR and CDR2 is SFDVKD. Trimming removed 7 bases at V and 4 bases at J, with 13 bases between. This CDR3 is built from 14 residues.

This chain connects TRBV5-1 to TRBJ1-3, with unresolved D. Germline values: CDR1 SGHRS, CDR2 YFSETQ. This CDR3 is 14 amino acids long. Trimming removed 5 bases at V and 0 bases at J, with 9 bases between. The CDR3 nucleotides read TGCGCCAGCAGGGGCAGAAGCTCTGGAAACACCATATATTTT. It is translated as CASRGRSSGNTIYF.

This chain uses TRBV19 with TRBJ2-3; 7 bases map to TRBD2. The germline V gene has CDR1 LNHDA and CDR2 SQIVND (reference sequence). This CDR3 region has 15 residues. V shed 2 bases and J 1 base; nucleotides not matched to a gene: 3. The CDR3 DNA reads TGTGCCAGTAGTATATGGGCGGGGGGCACAGATACGCAGTATTTT. As protein: CASSIWAGGTDTQYF.

The chain uses TRBV28 and TRBJ2-1; TRBD2 agrees at 8 bases. Trimming at V came to 0 bases and at J to 7 bases, leaving 5 bases not matched to a gene. Per the germline V gene, CDR1 is MDHEN and CDR2 is SYDVKM. The CDR3 consists of 15 residues. The DNA for the CDR3 is TGTGCCAGCAGTTTATGGGCCAGCGGGGGTAATGAGCAGTTCTTC. This gives the protein CASSLWASGGNEQFF.

This chain uses TRBV5-1 with TRBJ1-2, with D possibly matching TRBD1 (5 bases). CDR1 and CDR2 from the germline V gene are SGHRS and YFSETQ. Trimming stripped 3 bases from V and 4 bases from J, with 16 bases between. CDR3 size: 15 residues. CDR3 nucleotide sequence: TGCGCCAGCAGCTCGTCGGGGGACCTCGTCTATGGCTACACCTTC. Encoded protein: CASSSSGDLVYGYTF.

The V call is TRBV21-1, the J call TRBJ2-7; TRBD2, as called in the table, went unchecked against the DNA. TRBV21-1 is deemed a pseudogene. This CDR3 spans 15 amino acids. The CDR3 region is CASSKRHLLLYEQYV. Written as DNA, the CDR3 is TGTGCCAGCAGCAAGAGGCACCTATTACTCTACGAGCAGTACGTC.

The genes are TRBV7-9 and TRBJ1-3; 7 bases line up with TRBD1. V shed 1 base and J 7 bases; nucleotides not matched to a gene: 13. Germline V CDR1 and CDR2: SEHNR, FQNEAQ (reference sequence). This CDR3 is 17 amino acids long. The CDR3 spells CASSLVLGQGEINTIYF. The CDR3 DNA reads as TGTGCCAGCAGCTTAGTATTGGGGCAGGGGGAAATCAACACCATATATTTT.

This clone was counted a single time. V is TRBV5-1 and J is TRBJ2-1; no clear D. Per the germline V gene, CDR1 is SGHRS and CDR2 is YFSETQ. The CDR3 totals 15 residues. Trimming stripped 3 bases from V and 0 bases from J, with 10 bases between. The CDR3: CASSSDTASYNEQFF. CDR3 sequence (DNA): TGCGCCAGCAGCTCCGACACGGCCTCCTACAATGAGCAGTTCTTC.

This clone occurred a few times. The V call is TRBV3-1 (or the pseudogene TRBV3-2), the J call TRBJ1-3, with D unclear. This CDR3 region has 14 residues. Germline V gene sequence: CDR1 LGHDT, CDR2 YNNKEL (reference sequence). V dropped 3 bases and J dropped 2 bases, with 8 bases sitting between them. Written as DNA, the CDR3 is TGTGCCAGCAGCCAGCATGGCCCTGGAAACACCATATATTTT. Amino acids: CASSQHGPGNTIYF.

The chain recombines TRBV7-9 with TRBJ1-6, with D possibly being TRBD1 (6 bases). CDR1 and CDR2 (germline): SEHNR, FQNEAQ (reference sequence). Between the trimmed V and J ends, which lost 2 bases and 6 bases, there was a span of 14 bases. The CDR3 totals 16 residues. The CDR3, as DNA: TGTGCCAGCAGCTTACCCCGGGACACTTTTAATTCACCCCTCCACTTT. Translating it yields CASSLPRDTFNSPLHF.

This rearrangement joins TRBV29-1 to TRBJ1-3, with TRBD1 identical over 7 bases. The junction had 5 bases not matched to a gene; V was cut back by 3 bases and J by 3 bases. Germline CDR1 and CDR2: SQVTM and ANQGSEA. The CDR3 runs to 14 residues. Here the CDR3 DNA reads TGCAGCGTTGATGTGACAGGGAGTGGAAACACCATATATTTT. It specifies CSVDVTGSGNTIYF.

The chain combines TRBV6-5 with TRBJ1-3, with D possibly TRBD1 on 6 matching bases. The CDR3 covers 16 residues. The V end was cut by 2 bases, the J end by 4 bases, with 15 bases between. Germline CDR1 MNHEY, CDR2 SVGAGI. CDR3 coding DNA: TGTGCCAGCAGTTACACAGGGACCGGAGCGGGAAACACCATATATTTT. This codes for CASSYTGTGAGNTIYF.

This clone was observed a single time. The gene calls are TRBV5-1 and TRBJ2-5; D possibly corresponds to TRBD1 (5 bases). V dropped 1 base and J dropped 4 bases, with 8 bases sitting between them. CDR1 SGHRS and CDR2 YFSETQ come from the germline V gene. The CDR3 contains 13 residues. CDR3 sequence reads: CASSLRGRETQYF. The CDR3, as DNA: TGCGCCAGCAGCTTGAGGGGCAGAGAGACCCAGTACTTC.

This chain uses TRBV29-1 with TRBJ2-3, with D perhaps matching TRBD2 (5 bases). This CDR3 spans 11 amino acids. The germline V gene encodes CDR1 SQVTM and CDR2 ANQGSEA. V lost 7 bases and J lost 6, with 11 bases in between. The CDR3 sequence: CSAPGSDTQYF. The DNA of the CDR3 is TGCAGCGCCCCGGGGTCCGATACGCAGTATTTT.

J is TRBJ1-5 and V is TRBV19, with D perhaps matching TRBD1 (6 bases). The CDR3 has 13 residues. Germline-derived CDR1 and CDR2 are LNHDA and SQIVND (reference sequence). The germline V and J ends were trimmed by 4 bases and 6 bases, with 10 bases remaining between them. Here the CDR3 DNA reads TGTGCCAGTAGTAGAGGCAGGGGTCAGCCCCAGCATTTT. Translation gives CASSRGRGQPQHF.

The J gene is TRBJ2-1, the V gene TRBV30, with D possibly TRBD2 on 5 matching bases. V lost 5 bases and J 6 bases, leaving 11 bases between the germline ends. CDR1 GTSNPN and CDR2 SVGIG come from the germline V gene (reference sequence). The CDR3 totals 12 residues. The CDR3 loop is CAWVQEGNEQFF. CDR3 nucleotides: TGTGCCTGGGTCCAAGAGGGCAATGAGCAGTTCTTC.

The chain combines TRBV28 with TRBJ1-2; unclear D gene. Trimming removed 8 bases at V and 3 bases at J, with 16 bases between. CDR1 is MDHEN and CDR2 is SYDVKM in the germline V gene. This CDR3 has 14 residues. CDR3: CASRAAVRDYGYTF. CDR3 in DNA: TGTGCCAGCCGCGCCGCGGTGCGGGACTATGGCTACACCTTC.

This rearrangement joins TRBV4-2 to TRBJ2-2, with D possibly matching TRBD2 (5 bases). CDR3 length equals 17 residues. V lost 0 bases to trimming and J lost 5 bases, with 16 bases between them. Germline CDR1 and CDR2: LGHNA and YNFKEQ. CDR3: CASSQDDAPRETGELFF. CDR3 bases: TGTGCCAGCAGCCAAGATGACGCCCCCCGGGAAACCGGGGAGCTGTTTTTT.

The count of this clone is one. V usage is TRBV7-6 and J usage is TRBJ2-2; 8 bases agree with TRBD2. The trim removed 5 bases at V and 5 bases at J, leaving 16 bases unmatched. From germline, CDR1 is SGHVS and CDR2 FNYEAQ. The CDR3 has 18 residues. The CDR3, as DNA: TGTGCCAGCAGCCCATCCCCGGGAGGGGGGGCCAGGACCGGGGAGCTGTTTTTT. It codes for CASSPSPGGGARTGELFF.

The J gene is TRBJ1-1, the V gene TRBV6-5, with 7 positions matching TRBD1. CDR1 MNHEY and CDR2 SVGAGI come from the germline V gene. The CDR3 runs 14 residues. V trimming: 6 bases; J trimming: 1 base; junction bases outside the gene matches: 5. CDR3 sequence reads: CASRVGTANTEAFF. The CDR3 nucleotides read TGTGCCAGCAGGGTAGGGACAGCGAACACTGAAGCTTTCTTT.

This clone was counted only a few times. This chain joins TRBV25-1 and TRBJ1-1; the D gene is possibly TRBD1 (5 bases). The ends were cut back, 5 bases at V and 4 bases at J, with 11 bases in the middle. Germline CDR1 reads MGHDK; CDR2 reads SYGVNS. This CDR3 spans 13 amino acids. The CDR3: CASSFGATTEAFF. The CDR3 coding sequence is TGTGCCAGCAGTTTTGGGGCCACCACTGAAGCTTTCTTT.

V and J are TRBV28 and TRBJ1-5, with 9 bases fitting TRBD1. The CDR3 totals 17 residues. Germline lookup yields CDR1 MDHEN and CDR2 SYDVKM. Germline trimming cut 3 bases from V and 3 bases from J; bases unmatched to any gene: 9. Here the CDR3 reads CASSFLRQGVYNQPQHF. The CDR3 DNA sequence: TGTGCCAGCAGTTTCCTTCGACAGGGGGTCTACAATCAGCCCCAGCATTTT.

The gene calls are TRBV7-8 and TRBJ2-2, with D hard to call. V lost 8 bases to trimming and J lost 6 bases, with 10 bases between them. The CDR3 contains 12 residues. The germline V gene encodes CDR1 SGHVS and CDR2 FQNEAQ. The CDR3 nucleotides read TGTGCCAGCTACTCGAAAGCCGGGGAGCTGTTTTTT. Translating it yields CASYSKAGELFF.

The V call is TRBV27, the J call TRBJ2-4; maybe TRBD1 (6 bases). Trimming left V 5 bases short and J 6 bases short, with 14 bases between. Looked up from germline, CDR1 is MNHEY and CDR2 is SMNVEV (reference sequence). The CDR3 consists of 14 residues. CDR3 protein: CASSTRTGTNIQYF. CDR3 sequence (DNA): TGTGCCAGCAGTACTCGAACAGGGACAAACATTCAGTACTTC.

The chain links TRBV11-3 to TRBJ2-5, with D perhaps TRBD1 (6 bases). In germline, CDR1 is SGHNT, CDR2 YENEEA. The CDR3 is 14 residues long. The ends were cut back, 5 bases at V and 2 bases at J, with 12 bases in the middle. The CDR3 DNA reads as TGTGCCAGCAGCCGCTCGCAGGGGCAAGAGACCCAGTACTTC. Protein sequence: CASSRSQGQETQYF.

The rearrangement links TRBV6-1 to TRBJ1-6; D is undetermined. In germline, CDR1 is MNHNS, CDR2 SASEGT. This CDR3 contains 14 residues. V lost 3 bases and J lost 9, with 12 bases in between. The CDR3 region has the DNA TGTGCCAGCAGTGATCGACCGGGAGGTTCACCCCTCCACTTT. It translates to CASSDRPGGSPLHF.

The chain uses TRBV25-1 and TRBJ1-1; 7 bases line up with TRBD1. Germline V gives CDR1 MGHDK, CDR2 SYGVNS. This CDR3 has 13 residues. With V trimmed by 6 bases and J by 3 bases, 4 bases remained unmatched. As DNA, the CDR3 is TGTGCCAGCAGAACCACAGGGGACACTGAAGCTTTCTTT. Translated: CASRTTGDTEAFF.

The chain joins TRBV9 to TRBJ1-3; the match to TRBD1 covers 10 bases. The CDR3 has 15 residues. V shed 2 bases, J shed 8 bases, and the junction held 7 bases outside the gene matches. CDR1 SGDLS and CDR2 YYNGEE come from the germline V gene. CDR3 amino acids: CASSVGQGYWDTIYF. The CDR3 DNA follows: TGTGCCAGCAGCGTGGGACAGGGGTATTGGGACACCATATATTTT.

The chain links TRBV19 to TRBJ2-5, with 8 bases fitting TRBD1. J gave up 4 bases and V 9 bases, and 10 bases lay outside the gene matches. The length of the CDR3 is 14 residues. The germline CDR1 and CDR2 sequences are LNHDA and SQIVND (reference sequence). The CDR3 spells CASAKTGVGETQYF. CDR3 DNA: TGTGCCAGCGCCAAGACAGGGGTGGGAGAGACCCAGTACTTC.

This clone was seen a single time. A much larger clone is a single base away; this may be a read error. The same CDR3 can be traced to other DNA sequences in this sample. V usage is TRBV2 and J usage is TRBJ1-5, with D unclear. Trimming shortened V by 6 bases and J by 3 bases, and 9 bases separated the two germline ends. Germline CDR1 is SNHLY and CDR2 is FYNNEI. This CDR3 is 13 amino acids long. DNA of the CDR3: TGTGCCAGCAGGTTCAGTCACAATCAGCCCCAGCATTTT. This sequence encodes CASRFSHNQPQHF. The whole variable domain, remainder taken from reference TRBV2 and TRBJ1-5, is EPEVTQTPSHQVTQMGQEVILRCVPISNHLYFYWYRQILGQKVEFLVSFYNNEISEKSEIFDDQFSVERPDGSNFTLKIRSTKLEDSAMYFCASRFSHNQPQHFGDGTRLSIL.

CDR3 region: CASSEGRGNEKLFF. The CDR3 nucleotides are TGCGCCAGCAGTGAAGGCCGGGGAAATGAAAAACTGTTTTTT. This chain connects TRBV10-1 to TRBJ1-4, with D unclear. Germline V gene data show CDR1 as WNHNN and CDR2 as SYGVQD (reference sequence). The germline V and J ends were trimmed by 3 bases and 5 bases, with 10 bases remaining between them. The CDR3 has 14 residues.